Listed below are T cell receptor beta chains from one sample, sequenced in a study of spatial heterogeneity in lung cancer. TCRdb used MiXCR to reprocess the 5' RACE reads, holding one entry per CDR3 protein. The sample has about 3,500 distinct CDR3 sequences, about 25% seen once. The sample here was lung tumor tissue, taken at surgery. The receptors originated from a male donor with early-stage non-small cell lung cancer. Both conserved end residues are part of each CDR3.

CDR3 protein: CASSRGYTDTQYF
J gene: TRBJ2-3
V gene: TRBV11-2

CDR3 protein: CASSMQEQETQYF
J gene: TRBJ2-5
V gene: TRBV11-1

CDR3 protein: CASSLTGTGAIGANVLTF
J gene: TRBJ2-6
V gene: TRBV7-3

CDR3 protein: CASSSRWGEQYF
J gene: TRBJ2-7
V gene: TRBV9

CDR3 protein: CASSGTFTGELFF
J gene: TRBJ2-2
V gene: TRBV10-1

CDR3 protein: CASTLGVSGELFF
J gene: TRBJ2-2
V gene: TRBV11-2

CDR3 protein: CASSFGLAGFYEQFF
J gene: TRBJ2-1
V gene: TRBV7-8

CDR3 protein: CASSLWTSGSSYEQYF
J gene: TRBJ2-7
V gene: TRBV7-8

CDR3 protein: CASSRGTVGTSQETQYF
J gene: TRBJ2-5
V gene: TRBV4-1

CDR3 protein: CASSRVGKGLNEQFF
J gene: TRBJ2-1
V gene: TRBV12-3/TRBV12-4

CDR3 protein: CASSLSAGRYRFF
J gene: TRBJ2-1
V gene: TRBV27

CDR3 protein: CASSRKGTSGASSYNEQFF
J gene: TRBJ2-1
V gene: TRBV14

CDR3 protein: CASSHGGTETQYF
J gene: TRBJ2-5
V gene: TRBV4-1

CDR3 protein: CASGEVSGAYEQYF
J gene: TRBJ2-7
V gene: TRBV4-2

CDR3 protein: CASSLKGGNEQFF
J gene: TRBJ2-1
V gene: TRBV12-3/TRBV12-4

CDR3 protein: CAIRSGYTDTQYF
J gene: TRBJ2-3
V gene: TRBV10-3

CDR3 protein: CASTPLAGILGETQYF
J gene: TRBJ2-5
V gene: TRBV7-9

CDR3 protein: CATSDLHSGELFF
J gene: TRBJ2-2
V gene: TRBV24-1

CDR3 protein: CASSGPGADTQYF
J gene: TRBJ2-3
V gene: TRBV2

CDR3 protein: CASSLSNNSPLHF
J gene: TRBJ1-6
V gene: TRBV7-9

CDR3 protein: CSVPGTRHNEQFF
J gene: TRBJ2-1
V gene: TRBV29-1

CDR3 protein: CASSRDRGADTQYF
J gene: TRBJ2-3
V gene: TRBV5-1

CDR3 protein: CASRRDRAGEQYF
J gene: TRBJ2-7
V gene: TRBV10-2

CDR3 protein: CAISESGLAGAGEYF
J gene: TRBJ2-7
V gene: TRBV10-3

CDR3 protein: CASSEGLAGSYEQYF
J gene: TRBJ2-7
V gene: TRBV2

CDR3 protein: CATSRELQGIDTQYF
J gene: TRBJ2-3
V gene: TRBV15